The sequence of this TCR beta chain was determined in a study of blood T cells in healthy people across ages. Primers used in a second PCR of about 7 to 12 cycles were a sample-barcoded 5' primer and a J-beta primer mix. TCRdb passed the 5' RACE reads through MiXCR, listing each CDR3 protein once. This table holds hundreds of thousands of distinct CDR3 sequences, roughly two fifths found once. The clonotype was recovered from a woman between 55 and 75 years old in good health. The sample was blood.

The CDR3 nucleotides read TGTGCCAGCAGTTTATCCACCGGGACAGGGCACGAGCAGTACTTC. It specifies CASSLSTGTGHEQYF. The chain combines TRBV27 with TRBJ2-7; 9 positions match TRBD1. The V gene end was trimmed by 0 bases and the J gene end by 5 bases; junction bases not matched to a gene: 5. This CDR3 spans 15 amino acids. Per the germline V gene, CDR1 is MNHEY and CDR2 is SMNVEV (reference sequence).